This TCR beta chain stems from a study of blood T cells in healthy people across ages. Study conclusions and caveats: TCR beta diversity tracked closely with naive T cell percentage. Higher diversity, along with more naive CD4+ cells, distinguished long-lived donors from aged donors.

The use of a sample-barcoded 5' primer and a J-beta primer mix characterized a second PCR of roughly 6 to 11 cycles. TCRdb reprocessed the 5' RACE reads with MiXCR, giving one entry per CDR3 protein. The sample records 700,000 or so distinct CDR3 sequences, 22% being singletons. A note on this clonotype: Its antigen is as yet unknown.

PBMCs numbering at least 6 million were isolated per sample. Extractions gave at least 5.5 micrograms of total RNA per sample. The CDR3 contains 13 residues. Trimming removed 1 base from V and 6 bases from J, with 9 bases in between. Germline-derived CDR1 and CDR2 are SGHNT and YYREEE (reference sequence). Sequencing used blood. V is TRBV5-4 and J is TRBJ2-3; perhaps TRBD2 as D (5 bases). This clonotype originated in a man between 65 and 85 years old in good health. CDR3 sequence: CASSLPIADTQYF. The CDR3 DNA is TGTGCCAGCAGCTTGCCGATAGCGGATACGCAGTATTTT.